This T cell receptor (beta chain) is from a study of blood T cell repertoires in COVID-19. Study-level background: Acute and convalescent COVID-19 specimens originated in the United States, Italy and Spain.

Method: immunoSEQ multiplex PCR; TCRdb's copy keeps in-frame clones and lacks some. Among approximately 100,000 clones listed, roughly 85% were seen once. Trimming took 2 bases from V and 2 from J, leaving 16 bases between them. Germline V lookup: CDR1 MNHEY, CDR2 SMNVEV (reference sequence). The CDR3 has 16 amino acids. The receptor comes from a man older than 75 with acute or convalescent COVID-19. The chain links TRBV27 to TRBJ2-7; D remains unclear. Sequencing used peripheral blood. CDR3 DNA: TGTGCCAGCAGTTTAGACCCCGGAGCGAGCACCTACGAGCAGTACTTC. This encodes CASSLDPGASTYEQYF.